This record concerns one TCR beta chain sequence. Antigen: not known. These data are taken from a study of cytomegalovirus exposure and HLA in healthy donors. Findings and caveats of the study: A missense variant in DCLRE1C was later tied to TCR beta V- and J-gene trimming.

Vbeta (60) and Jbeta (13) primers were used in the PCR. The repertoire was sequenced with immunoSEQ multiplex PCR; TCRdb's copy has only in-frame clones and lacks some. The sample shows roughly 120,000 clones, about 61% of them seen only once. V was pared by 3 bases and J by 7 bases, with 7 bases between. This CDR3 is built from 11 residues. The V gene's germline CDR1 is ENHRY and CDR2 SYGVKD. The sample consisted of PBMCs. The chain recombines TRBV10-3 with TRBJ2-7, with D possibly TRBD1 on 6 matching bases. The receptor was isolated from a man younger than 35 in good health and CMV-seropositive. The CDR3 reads CAISEGGEQYV. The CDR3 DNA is TGTGCCATCAGTGAAGGGGGTGAGCAGTACGTC.